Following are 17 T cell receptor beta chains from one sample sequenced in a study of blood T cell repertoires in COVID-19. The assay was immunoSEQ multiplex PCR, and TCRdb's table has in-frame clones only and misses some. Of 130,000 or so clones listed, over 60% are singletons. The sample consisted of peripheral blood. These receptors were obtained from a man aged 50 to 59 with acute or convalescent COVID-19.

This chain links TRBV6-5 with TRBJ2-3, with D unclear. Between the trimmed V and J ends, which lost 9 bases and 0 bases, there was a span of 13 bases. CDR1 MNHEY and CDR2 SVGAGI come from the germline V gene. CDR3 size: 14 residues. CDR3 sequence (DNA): TGTGCCAGTCAGACGTCGACAAGCACAGATACGCAGTATTTT. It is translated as CASQTSTSTDTQYF.

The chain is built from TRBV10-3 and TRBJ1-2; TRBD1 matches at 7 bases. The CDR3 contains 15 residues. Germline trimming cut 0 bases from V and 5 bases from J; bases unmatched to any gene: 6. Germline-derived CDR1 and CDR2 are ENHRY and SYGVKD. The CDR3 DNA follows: TGTGCCATCAGTGAGTCGCTAGGGGGCAAGTATGGCTACACCTTC. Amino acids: CAISESLGGKYGYTF.

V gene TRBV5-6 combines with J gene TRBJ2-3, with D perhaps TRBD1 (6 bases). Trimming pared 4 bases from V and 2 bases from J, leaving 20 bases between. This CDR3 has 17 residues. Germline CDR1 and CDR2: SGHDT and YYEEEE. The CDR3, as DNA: TGTGCCAGCAGCCGGGGACACCTTAGCGCCACCACAGATACGCAGTATTTT. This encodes CASSRGHLSATTDTQYF.

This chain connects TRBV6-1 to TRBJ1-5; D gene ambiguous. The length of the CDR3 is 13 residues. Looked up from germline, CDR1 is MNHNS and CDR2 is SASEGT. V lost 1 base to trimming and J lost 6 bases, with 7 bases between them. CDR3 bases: TGTGCCAGCAGTGAAGGGCAAAGTCAGCCCCAGCATTTT. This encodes CASSEGQSQPQHF.

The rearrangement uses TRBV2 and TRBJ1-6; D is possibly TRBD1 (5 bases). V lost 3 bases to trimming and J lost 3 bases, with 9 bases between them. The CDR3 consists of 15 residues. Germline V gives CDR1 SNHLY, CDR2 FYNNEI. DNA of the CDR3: TGTGCCAGCAGTGAGGAGCAGGGCTATAATTCACCCCTCCACTTT. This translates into CASSEEQGYNSPLHF. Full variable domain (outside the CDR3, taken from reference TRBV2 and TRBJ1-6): EPEVTQTPSHQVTQMGQEVILRCVPISNHLYFYWYRQILGQKVEFLVSFYNNEISEKSEIFDDQFSVERPDGSNFTLKIRSTKLEDSAMYFCASSEEQGYNSPLHFGNGTRLTVT.

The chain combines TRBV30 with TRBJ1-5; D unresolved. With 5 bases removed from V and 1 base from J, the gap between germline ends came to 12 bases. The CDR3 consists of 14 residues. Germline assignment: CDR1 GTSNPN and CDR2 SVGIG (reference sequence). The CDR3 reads CAWGTAGSNQPQHF. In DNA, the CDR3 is TGTGCCTGGGGCACAGCTGGGAGCAATCAGCCCCAGCATTTT.

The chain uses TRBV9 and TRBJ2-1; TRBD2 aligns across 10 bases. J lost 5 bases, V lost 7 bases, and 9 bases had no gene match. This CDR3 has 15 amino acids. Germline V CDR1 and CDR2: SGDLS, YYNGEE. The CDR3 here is CASARTSGLNNEQFF. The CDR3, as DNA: TGTGCCAGCGCCCGGACTAGCGGCCTTAACAATGAGCAGTTCTTC. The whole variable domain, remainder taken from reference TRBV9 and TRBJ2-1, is DSGVTQTPKHLITATGQRVTLRCSPRSGDLSVYWYQQSLDQGLQFLIQYYNGEERAKGNILERFSAQQFPDLHSELNLSSLELGDSALYFCASARTSGLNNEQFFGPGTRLTVL.

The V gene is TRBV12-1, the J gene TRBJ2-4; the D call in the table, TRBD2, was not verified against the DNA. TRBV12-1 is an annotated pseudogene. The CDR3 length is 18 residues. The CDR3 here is CASSPPGTSGGQGNIQYF. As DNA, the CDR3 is TGTGCCAGCAGCCCCCCCGGGACTAGCGGGGGGCAAGGAAACATTCAGTACTTC.

CDR3: CASSTKWAGGNTEAFF. The DNA of the CDR3 is TGTGCCAGCAGCACCAAGTGGGCAGGGGGGAACACTGAAGCTTTCTTT. This chain connects TRBV5-6 to TRBJ1-1; 7 bases map to TRBD1. The V segment lost 4 bases and the J segment 1 base; nucleotides outside the gene matches: 10. The CDR3 consists of 16 residues. Germline CDR1 and CDR2: SGHDT and YYEEEE.

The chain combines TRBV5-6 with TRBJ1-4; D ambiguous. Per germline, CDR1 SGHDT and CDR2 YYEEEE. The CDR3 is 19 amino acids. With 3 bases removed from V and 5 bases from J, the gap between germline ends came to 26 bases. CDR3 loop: CASSSLPIERSQINEKLFF. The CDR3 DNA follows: TGTGCCAGCAGCTCTTTACCGATCGAACGGAGCCAGATAAATGAAAAACTGTTTTTT.

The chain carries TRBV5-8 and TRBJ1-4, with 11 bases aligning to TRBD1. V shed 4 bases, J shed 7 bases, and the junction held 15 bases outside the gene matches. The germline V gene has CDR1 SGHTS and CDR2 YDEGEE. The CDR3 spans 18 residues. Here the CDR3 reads CASSLRTGGVSGSEKLFF. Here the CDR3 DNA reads TGTGCCAGCAGCCTCCGGACAGGGGGCGTTAGCGGGAGTGAAAAACTGTTTTTT.

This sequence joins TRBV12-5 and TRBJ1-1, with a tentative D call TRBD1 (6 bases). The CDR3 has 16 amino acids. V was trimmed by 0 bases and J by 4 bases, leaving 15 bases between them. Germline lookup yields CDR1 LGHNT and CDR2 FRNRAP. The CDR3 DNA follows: TGTGCTAGTGGTTTGGTGGGGATACAGGGAATCACTGAAGCTTTCTTT. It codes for CASGLVGIQGITEAFF.

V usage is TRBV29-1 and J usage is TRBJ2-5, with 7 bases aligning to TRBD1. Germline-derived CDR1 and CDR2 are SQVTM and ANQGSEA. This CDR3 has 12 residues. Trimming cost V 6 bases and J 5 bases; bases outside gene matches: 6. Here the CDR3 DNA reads TGCAGCGTCGACAGGGATTTGGAGACCCAGTACTTC. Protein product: CSVDRDLETQYF.

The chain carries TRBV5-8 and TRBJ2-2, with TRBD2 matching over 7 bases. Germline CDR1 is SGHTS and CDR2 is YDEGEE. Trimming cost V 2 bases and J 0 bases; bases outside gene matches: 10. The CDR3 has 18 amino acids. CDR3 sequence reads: CASSLLMTSGANTGELFF. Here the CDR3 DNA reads TGTGCCAGCAGCTTACTCATGACGAGCGGGGCGAACACCGGGGAGCTGTTTTTT.

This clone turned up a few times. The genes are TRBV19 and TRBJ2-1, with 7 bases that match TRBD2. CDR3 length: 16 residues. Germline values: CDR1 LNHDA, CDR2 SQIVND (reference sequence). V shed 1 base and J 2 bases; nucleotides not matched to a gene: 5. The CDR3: CASSIGGRGPYNEQFF. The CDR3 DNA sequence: TGTGCCAGTAGTATAGGGGGGAGGGGCCCCTACAATGAGCAGTTCTTC.

CDR3 DNA sequence: TGTGCCAGTAGTAGAGGGATGGCGAACACTGAAGCTTTCTTT. Protein: CASSRGMANTEAFF. The rearrangement uses TRBV19 and TRBJ1-1; D unresolved. The CDR3 extends over 14 amino acids. CDR1 and CDR2 (germline): LNHDA, SQIVND (reference sequence). The V end lost 4 bases, the J end lost 1 base, and 10 bases lay between the germline ends.

The CDR3 DNA reads TGTGCCAGCAACTTACAGGGGGCGGGTACTGAAGCTTTCTTT. It yields the protein CASNLQGAGTEAFF. This sequence joins TRBV2 and TRBJ1-1; TRBD1 aligns across 9 bases. Per the germline V gene, CDR1 is SNHLY and CDR2 is FYNNEI. The CDR3 loop spans 14 amino acids. V lost 7 bases and J lost 5; bases outside the gene matches: 8.